This is a list of T cell receptor beta chains from one sample in a study of T-cell memory formation after mild COVID-19. Each CDR3 protein is one row after TCRdb ran MiXCR on the 5' RACE reads. The data contain roughly 150,000 distinct CDR3 sequences, approximately 15% of them seen just once; the ten biggest clones take up 14%. The specimen was PBMCs or a T cell subset sorted from them (not recorded which). Every receptor here comes from an adult woman who had mild COVID-19 (a few samples of this study predate the infection). Cell type and time point are not known. Both conserved end residues are part of each CDR3. The D gene is left open where the match is weak. Size is stated for part of the rows, as once, few or many counts, or as a class when the clone is expanded.

cdr3_aa	cdr3_nt	v_call	j_call	clone_size	d_call
CSVEDPGSEQYF	TGCAGCGTTGAAGATCCAGGGTCCGAGCAGTACTTC	TRBV29-1	TRBJ2-7	.	.
CASSSTGTGRTPLHF	TGTGCCAGCAGTTCTACCGGGACAGGGAGGACACCCCTCCACTTT	TRBV6-5	TRBJ1-6	few	TRBD1
CASSEPHRGLGNTIYF	TGTGCCAGCAGTGAACCTCACAGGGGGCTTGGAAACACCATATATTTT	TRBV2	TRBJ1-3	.	TRBD1
CSVEGEQDRFYEQYF	TGCAGCGTTGAAGGGGAACAAGACAGGTTCTACGAGCAGTACTTC	TRBV29-1	TRBJ2-7	.	.
CSARDSVSPKETQYF	TGCAGTGCTAGAGATAGTGTGAGCCCAAAAGAGACCCAGTACTTC	TRBV20-1	TRBJ2-5	.	.
CASSSQQGPNYGYTF	TGCGCCAGCTCCTCTCAACAGGGACCCAACTATGGCTACACCTTC	TRBV5-1	TRBJ1-2	few	.
CATSDFDSEQYF	TGTGCCACCAGTGATTTCGACAGTGAGCAGTACTTC	TRBV24-1	TRBJ2-7	few	.
CATARTASSYEQYF	TGTGCCACCGCACGGACGGCGAGCTCCTACGAGCAGTACTTC	TRBV10-3	TRBJ2-7	many	.
CATSTDTYGYTF	TGTGCCACCAGCACAGACACGTATGGCTACACCTTC	TRBV15	TRBJ1-2	few	.
CASSSSGTHTEAFF	TGCGCCAGCAGCTCCTCGGGTACCCACACTGAAGCTTTCTTT	TRBV5-1	TRBJ1-1	.	.
CASSYDTLGLDSPLHF	TGTGCCAGCAGTTACGATACTCTGGGACTGGATTCACCCCTCCACTTT	TRBV6-6	TRBJ1-6	.	.
CSVVLAGVKYEQYF	TGCAGCGTTGTACTAGCGGGAGTCAAATACGAGCAGTACTTC	TRBV29-1	TRBJ2-7	few	TRBD2
CSVVSRRDRPYNEQFF	TGCAGCGTTGTGTCTCGGCGGGATCGCCCCTACAATGAGCAGTTCTTC	TRBV29-1	TRBJ2-1	.	.
CASSWESAGTGVAEQYF	TGCGCCAGCAGCTGGGAAAGCGCGGGGACAGGGGTGGCCGAGCAGTACTTC	TRBV5-1	TRBJ2-7	few	TRBD1
CASSLEGRGGTEAFF	TGCGCCAGCAGCTTGGAAGGGAGGGGCGGCACTGAAGCTTTCTTT	TRBV5-1	TRBJ1-1	few	.
CASSLTTSGPYEQYF	TGTGCCAGCAGCCTCACGACTAGCGGTCCCTACGAGCAGTACTTC	TRBV6-5	TRBJ2-7	few	TRBD2
CASSGQDTGELFF	TGTGCCAGCAGTGGACAGGACACCGGGGAGCTGTTTTTT	TRBV6-4	TRBJ2-2	.	.
CASSLWRHYEQFF	TGTGCCAGCAGCTTATGGCGACATTATGAGCAGTTCTTC	TRBV13	TRBJ2-1	few	.